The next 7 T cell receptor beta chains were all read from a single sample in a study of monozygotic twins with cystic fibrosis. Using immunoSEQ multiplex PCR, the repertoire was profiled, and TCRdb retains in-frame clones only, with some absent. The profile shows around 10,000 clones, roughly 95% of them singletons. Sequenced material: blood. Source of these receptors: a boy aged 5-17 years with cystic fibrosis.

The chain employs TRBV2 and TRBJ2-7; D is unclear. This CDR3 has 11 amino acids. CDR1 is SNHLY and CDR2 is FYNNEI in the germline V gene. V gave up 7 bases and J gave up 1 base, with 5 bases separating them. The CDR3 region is CASTSSYEQYF. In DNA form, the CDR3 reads TGTGCCAGCACCAGTTCCTACGAGCAGTACTTC.

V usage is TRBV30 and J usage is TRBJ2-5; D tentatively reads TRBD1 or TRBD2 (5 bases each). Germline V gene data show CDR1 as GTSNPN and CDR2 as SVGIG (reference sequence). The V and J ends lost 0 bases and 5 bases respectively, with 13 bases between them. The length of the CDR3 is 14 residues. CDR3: CAWSVGHRGETQYF. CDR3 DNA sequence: TGTGCCTGGAGTGTGGGGCATCGAGGGGAGACCCAGTACTTC.

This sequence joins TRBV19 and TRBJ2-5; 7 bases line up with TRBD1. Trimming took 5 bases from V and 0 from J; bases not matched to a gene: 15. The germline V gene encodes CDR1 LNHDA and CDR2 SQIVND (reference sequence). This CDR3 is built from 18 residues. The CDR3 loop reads CASSPFGQDDPYQETQYF. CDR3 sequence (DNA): TGTGCCAGTAGTCCCTTCGGACAGGATGACCCGTACCAAGAGACCCAGTACTTC.

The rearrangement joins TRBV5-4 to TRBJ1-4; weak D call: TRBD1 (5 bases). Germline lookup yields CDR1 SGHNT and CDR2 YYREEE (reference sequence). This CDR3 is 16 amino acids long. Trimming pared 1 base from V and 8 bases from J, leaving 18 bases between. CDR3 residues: CASSLSPRGREEKLFF. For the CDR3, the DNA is TGTGCCAGCAGCTTGTCCCCCCGGGGCCGAGAGGAAAAACTGTTTTTT.

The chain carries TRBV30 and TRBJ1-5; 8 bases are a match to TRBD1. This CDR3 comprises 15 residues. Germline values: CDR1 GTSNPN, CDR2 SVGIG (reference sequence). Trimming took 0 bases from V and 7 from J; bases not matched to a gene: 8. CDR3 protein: CAWSVLGQGAQPQHF. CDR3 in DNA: TGTGCCTGGAGTGTACTGGGGCAGGGGGCCCAGCCCCAGCATTTT.

The CDR3 DNA reads as TGTGCCAGCAGGTCTACCGGGAGAGGATCCTACGAGCAGTACTTC. Translating gives CASRSTGRGSYEQYF. The V gene is TRBV27, the J gene TRBJ2-7; possibly TRBD2 for D (6 bases). The CDR3 consists of 15 residues. CDR1 and CDR2 from the germline V gene are MNHEY and SMNVEV (reference sequence). Between the trimmed V and J ends, which lost 6 bases and 1 base, there was a span of 16 bases.

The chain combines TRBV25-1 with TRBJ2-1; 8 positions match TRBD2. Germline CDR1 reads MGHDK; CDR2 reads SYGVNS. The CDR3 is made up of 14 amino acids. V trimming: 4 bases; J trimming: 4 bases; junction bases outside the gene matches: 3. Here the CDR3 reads CASSVLAGYNEQFF. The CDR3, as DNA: TGTGCCAGCAGTGTGTTAGCGGGATACAATGAGCAGTTCTTC.